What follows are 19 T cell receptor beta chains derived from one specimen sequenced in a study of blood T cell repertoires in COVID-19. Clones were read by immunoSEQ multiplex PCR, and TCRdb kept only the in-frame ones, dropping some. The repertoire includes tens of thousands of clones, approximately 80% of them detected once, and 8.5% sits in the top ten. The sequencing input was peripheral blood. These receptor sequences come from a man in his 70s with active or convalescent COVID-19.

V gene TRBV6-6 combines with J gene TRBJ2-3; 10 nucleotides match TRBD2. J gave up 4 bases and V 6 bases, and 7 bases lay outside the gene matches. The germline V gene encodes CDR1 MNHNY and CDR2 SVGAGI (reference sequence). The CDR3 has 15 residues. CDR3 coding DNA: TGTGCCAGCAGCACGAGCGGGGGGGCCCCAGATACGCAGTATTTT. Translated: CASSTSGGAPDTQYF.

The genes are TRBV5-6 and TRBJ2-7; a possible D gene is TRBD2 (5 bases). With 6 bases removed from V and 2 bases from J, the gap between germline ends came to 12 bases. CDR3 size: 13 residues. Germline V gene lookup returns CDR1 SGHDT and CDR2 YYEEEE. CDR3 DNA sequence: TGTGCCAGCACCGTAAGAGGGCCCTACGAGCAGTACTTC. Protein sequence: CASTVRGPYEQYF. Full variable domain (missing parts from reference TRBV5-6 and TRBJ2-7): DAGVTQSPTHLIKTRGQQVTLRCSPKSGHDTVSWYQQALGQGPQFIFQYYEEEERQRGNFPDRFSGHQFPNYSSELNVNALLLGDSALYLCASTVRGPYEQYFGPGTRLTVT.

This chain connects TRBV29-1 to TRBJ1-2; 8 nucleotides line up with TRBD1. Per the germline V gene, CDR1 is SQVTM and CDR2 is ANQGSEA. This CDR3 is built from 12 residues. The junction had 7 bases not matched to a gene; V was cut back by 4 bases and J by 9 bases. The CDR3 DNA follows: TGCAGCGTTGTCGAACAGGGGGATCGCTACACCTTC. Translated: CSVVEQGDRYTF.

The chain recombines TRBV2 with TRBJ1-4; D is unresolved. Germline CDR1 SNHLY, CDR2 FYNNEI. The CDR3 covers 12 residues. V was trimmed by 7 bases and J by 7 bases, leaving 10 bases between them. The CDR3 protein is CASKSEGEKLFF. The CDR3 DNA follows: TGTGCCAGCAAGAGCGAGGGTGAAAAACTGTTTTTT.

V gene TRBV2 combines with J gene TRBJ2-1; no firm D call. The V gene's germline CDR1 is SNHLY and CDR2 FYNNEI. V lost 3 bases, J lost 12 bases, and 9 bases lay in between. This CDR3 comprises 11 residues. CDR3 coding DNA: TGTGCCAGCAGTGAGGGCGTGGTGCAGTTCTTC. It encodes CASSEGVVQFF.

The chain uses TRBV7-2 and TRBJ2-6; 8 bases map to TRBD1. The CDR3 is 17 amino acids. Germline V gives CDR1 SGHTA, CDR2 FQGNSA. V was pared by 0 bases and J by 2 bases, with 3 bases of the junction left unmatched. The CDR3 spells CASSLATGGTGANVLTF. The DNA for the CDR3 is TGTGCCAGCAGCTTAGCCACAGGGGGGACTGGGGCCAACGTCCTGACTTTC.

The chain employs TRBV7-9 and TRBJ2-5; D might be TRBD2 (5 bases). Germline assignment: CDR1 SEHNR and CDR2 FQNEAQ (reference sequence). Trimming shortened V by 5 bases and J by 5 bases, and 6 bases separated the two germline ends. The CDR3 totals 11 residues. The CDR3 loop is CASSGEETQYF. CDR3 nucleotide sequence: TGTGCCAGCAGCGGGGAGGAGACCCAGTACTTC.

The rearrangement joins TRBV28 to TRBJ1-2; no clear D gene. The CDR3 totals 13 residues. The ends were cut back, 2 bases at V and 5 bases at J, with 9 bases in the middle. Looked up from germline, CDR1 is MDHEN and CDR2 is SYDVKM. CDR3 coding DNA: TGTGCCAGCAGTTTAAGCGGTTTATATGGCTACACCTTC. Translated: CASSLSGLYGYTF.

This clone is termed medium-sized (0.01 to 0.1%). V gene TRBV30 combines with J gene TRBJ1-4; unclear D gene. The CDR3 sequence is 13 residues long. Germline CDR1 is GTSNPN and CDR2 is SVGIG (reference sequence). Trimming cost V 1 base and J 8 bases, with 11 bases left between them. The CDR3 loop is CAWSEDGGEKLFF. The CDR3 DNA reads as TGTGCCTGGAGTGAAGACGGAGGGGAAAAACTGTTTTTT.

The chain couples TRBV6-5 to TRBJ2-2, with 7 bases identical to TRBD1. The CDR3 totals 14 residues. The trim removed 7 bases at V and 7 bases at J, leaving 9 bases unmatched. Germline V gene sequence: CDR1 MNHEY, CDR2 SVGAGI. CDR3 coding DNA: TGTGCCAGCAACTACAGGGGCAAAGACGGGGAGCTGTTTTTT. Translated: CASNYRGKDGELFF.

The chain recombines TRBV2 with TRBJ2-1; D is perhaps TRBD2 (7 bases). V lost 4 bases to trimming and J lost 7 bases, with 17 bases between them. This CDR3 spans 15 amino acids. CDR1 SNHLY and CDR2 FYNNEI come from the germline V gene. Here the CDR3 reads CASSVLGGGSNEQFF. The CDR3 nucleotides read TGTGCCAGCAGTGTACTAGGGGGGGGGAGTAATGAGCAGTTCTTC.

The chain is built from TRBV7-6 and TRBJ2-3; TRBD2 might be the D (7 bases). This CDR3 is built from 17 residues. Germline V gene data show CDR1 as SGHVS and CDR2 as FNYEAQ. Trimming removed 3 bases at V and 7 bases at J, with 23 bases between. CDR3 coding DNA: TGTGCCAGCAGCTTCCGGATCGGAGGGGGGGGCCCGAATACGCAGTATTTT. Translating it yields CASSFRIGGGGPNTQYF.

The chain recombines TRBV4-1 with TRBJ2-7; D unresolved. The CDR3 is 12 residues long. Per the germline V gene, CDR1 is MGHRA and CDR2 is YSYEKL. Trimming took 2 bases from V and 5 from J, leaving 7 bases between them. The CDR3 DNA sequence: TGCGCCAGCAGCCAAAGGCAGGACGAGCAGTACTTC. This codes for CASSQRQDEQYF.

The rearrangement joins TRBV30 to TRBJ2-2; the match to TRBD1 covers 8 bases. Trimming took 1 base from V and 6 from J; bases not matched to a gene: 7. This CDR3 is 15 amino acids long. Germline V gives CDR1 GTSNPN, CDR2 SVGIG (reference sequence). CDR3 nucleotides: TGTGCCTGGAGTGGCGTCAGGGGGCTCGCCGGGGAGCTGTTTTTT. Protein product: CAWSGVRGLAGELFF. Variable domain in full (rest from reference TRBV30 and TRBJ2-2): SQTIHQWPATLVQPVGSPLSLECTVEGTSNPNLYWYRQAAGRGLQLLFYSVGIGQISSEVPQNLSASRPQDRQFILSSKKLLLSDSGFYLCAWSGVRGLAGELFFGEGSRLTVL.

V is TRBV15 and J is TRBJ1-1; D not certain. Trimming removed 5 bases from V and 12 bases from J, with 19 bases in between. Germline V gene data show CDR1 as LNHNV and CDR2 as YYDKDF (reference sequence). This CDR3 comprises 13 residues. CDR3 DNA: TGTGCCACCAGCCTAGTTGAGTCCATCGGAACTTTCTTT. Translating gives CATSLVESIGTFF.

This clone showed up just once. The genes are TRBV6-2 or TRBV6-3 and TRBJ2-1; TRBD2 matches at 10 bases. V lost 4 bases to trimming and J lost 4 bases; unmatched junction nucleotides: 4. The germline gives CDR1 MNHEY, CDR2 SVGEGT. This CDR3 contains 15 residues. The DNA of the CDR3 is TGTGCCAGCAGTTTCCGGACTAGCGGATACAATGAGCAGTTCTTC. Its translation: CASSFRTSGYNEQFF.

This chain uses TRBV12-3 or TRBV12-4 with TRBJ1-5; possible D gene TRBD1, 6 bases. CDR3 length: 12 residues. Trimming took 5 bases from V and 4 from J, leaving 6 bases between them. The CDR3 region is CASSQGNQPQHF. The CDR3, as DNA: TGTGCCAGCAGTCAGGGGAATCAGCCCCAGCATTTT.

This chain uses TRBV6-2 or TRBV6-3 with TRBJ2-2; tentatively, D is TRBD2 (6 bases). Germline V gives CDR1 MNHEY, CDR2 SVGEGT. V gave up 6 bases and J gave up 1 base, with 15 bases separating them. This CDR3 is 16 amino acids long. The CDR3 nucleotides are TGTGCCAGCAGCCCCGGACTAAATTTGAACACCGGGGAGCTGTTTTTT. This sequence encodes CASSPGLNLNTGELFF.

CDR3 coding DNA: TGTGCCACCAGCAGAGATCGGCACGGGGGTAATGAGCAGTTCTTC. Translation gives CATSRDRHGGNEQFF. The chain employs TRBV15 and TRBJ2-1, with TRBD2 as a possible D gene (6 bases). The V end lost 0 bases, the J end lost 7 bases, and 13 bases lay between the germline ends. The length of the CDR3 is 15 residues. Germline values: CDR1 LNHNV, CDR2 YYDKDF (reference sequence).